Below are 14 T cell receptor beta chains sequenced from a single sample in a study of Graves' ophthalmopathy and Graves' hyperthyroidism. RNA transcripts yielded amplified TCR beta CDR3 regions. The first round was an RT-PCR with HTBI primers, and the second round was a multiplex PCR. Via MiXCR, TCRdb re-called the multiplex PCR reads, giving one row per CDR3 protein. Of approximately 160,000 distinct CDR3 sequences in the sample, around 39% are singletons; the top ten hold around 9.3%. The sequenced sample consisted of peripheral blood. The receptors were sampled from a man aged 30 to 45 with Graves' ophthalmopathy.

The chain joins TRBV9 to TRBJ2-7; weak D call: TRBD2 (6 bases). V lost 4 bases to trimming and J lost 0 bases, with 17 bases between them. The germline V gene has CDR1 SGDLS and CDR2 YYNGEE. This CDR3 has 16 residues. CDR3 sequence reads: CASSPSPSSDSYEQYF. The CDR3 DNA is TGTGCCAGCAGCCCCAGCCCCTCTAGCGACTCCTACGAGCAGTACTTC.

The chain combines TRBV7-2 with TRBJ1-5; a possible D gene is TRBD1 (5 bases). V was pared by 5 bases and J by 8 bases, with 13 bases between. Germline V lookup: CDR1 SGHTA, CDR2 FQGNSA. CDR3 length: 13 residues. The CDR3 region has the DNA TGTGCCAGCAGCCTCGGGACGGCGGAGCCCCAGCATTTT. Protein sequence: CASSLGTAEPQHF.

The chain links TRBV6-5 to TRBJ1-6; 9 bases fit TRBD1. The germline V gene encodes CDR1 MNHEY and CDR2 SVGAGI. The CDR3 has 14 amino acids. V gave up 4 bases and J gave up 9 bases; unmatched junction bases: 4. This CDR3 reads CASSWGQGGSPLHF. CDR3 in DNA: TGTGCCAGCAGTTGGGGACAGGGAGGTTCACCCCTCCACTTT.

This clonotype was detected only a few times. V gene TRBV6-2 or TRBV6-3 combines with J gene TRBJ2-5, with D maybe TRBD2 (7 bases). Trimming cost V 7 bases and J 4 bases, with 13 bases left between them. In germline, CDR1 is MNHEY, CDR2 SVGEGT. The CDR3 length is 13 residues. This CDR3 is CASMRGQGETQYF. CDR3 nucleotides: TGTGCCAGCATGCGGGGGCAGGGAGAGACCCAGTACTTC.

A few counts support this clonotype. The chain employs TRBV6-2 or TRBV6-3 and TRBJ1-1; D is unclear. The CDR3 consists of 12 residues. V was clipped by 8 bases and J by 4 bases, with 11 bases between them. Germline V gene data show CDR1 as MNHEY and CDR2 as SVGEGT. CDR3 loop: CASDSTATEAFF. CDR3 DNA: TGTGCCAGCGATTCCACAGCCACTGAAGCTTTCTTT.

This clonotype was seen many times. The DNA for the CDR3 is TGTGCCAGCAGCGTAGGGGGAGCGGGCCTCCAAGAGACCCAGTACTTC. This codes for CASSVGGAGLQETQYF. The V and J genes are TRBV9 and TRBJ2-5; maybe TRBD2 (6 bases). The germline V gene encodes CDR1 SGDLS and CDR2 YYNGEE. The V and J ends lost 0 bases and 1 base respectively, with 13 bases between them. The CDR3 extends over 16 amino acids.

At least ten counts were recorded for this clonotype. V and J are TRBV12-3 or TRBV12-4 and TRBJ1-1; the D gene is possibly TRBD1 (6 bases). V lost 4 bases to trimming and J lost 4 bases, with 13 bases between them. The CDR3 sequence is 14 residues long. CDR3 coding DNA: TGTGCCAGCAGTTACGGGGGGGCCTTCACTGAAGCTTTCTTT. It encodes CASSYGGAFTEAFF.

There are many counts of this clonotype. The rearrangement links TRBV7-8 to TRBJ1-2, with a weak D call TRBD1 (6 bases). The CDR3 is 16 residues long. Germline CDR1 SGHVS, CDR2 FQNEAQ. Trimming cost V 5 bases and J 4 bases, with 20 bases left between them. CDR3 DNA: TGTGCCAGCAGCCCAGGAGGCGGGGGCGGGATCTATGGCTACACCTTC. This translates into CASSPGGGGGIYGYTF.

This clonotype has ten or more counts. This sequence joins TRBV6-1 and TRBJ2-7; 9 bases agree with TRBD2. The J segment lost 3 bases and the V segment lost 0 bases, leaving 6 bases of the junction unmatched. The CDR3 loop spans 16 amino acids. Germline CDR1 is MNHNS and CDR2 is SASEGT. CDR3 nucleotides: TGTGCCAGCAGTGAAGCTTCTCTAGCGGGAAACTACGAGCAGTACTTC. It translates to CASSEASLAGNYEQYF.

At least ten counts were recorded for this clonotype. One end of the junction varies from germline; a read error may be responsible. CDR3 protein: CASGLGGRSPAEQYF. The CDR3 DNA is TGTGCCAGCGGCTTGGGCGGTCGCTCCCCGGCCGAGCAGTACTTC. This chain uses TRBV7-2 with TRBJ2-7, with D unresolved. The germline V gene has CDR1 SGHTA and CDR2 FQGNSA. This CDR3 spans 15 amino acids.

This clonotype was detected ten times or more. The CDR3 coding sequence is TGTGCCAGCAGTAAGGGACTAGCGGGAGTGTTTACCGGGGAGCTGTTTTTT. Translated, it gives CASSKGLAGVFTGELFF. J is TRBJ2-2 and V is TRBV28; 14 nucleotides agree with TRBD2. Germline V lookup: CDR1 MDHEN, CDR2 SYDVKM. Germline trimming cut 5 bases from V and 5 bases from J; bases unmatched to any gene: 7. The length of the CDR3 is 17 residues.

This clonotype was found many times. The chain combines TRBV5-1 with TRBJ2-4, with D maybe TRBD1 (5 bases). V gave up 4 bases and J gave up 2 bases, with 16 bases separating them. CDR1 and CDR2 from the germline V gene are SGHRS and YFSETQ. CDR3 length: 16 amino acids. CDR3 in DNA: TGCGCCAGCAGCCTCCGGACAAGGGAAACCAAAAACATTCAGTACTTC. Residues: CASSLRTRETKNIQYF.

This clonotype was recorded many times. This sequence joins TRBV6-2 or TRBV6-3 and TRBJ1-2, with TRBD1 matching over 7 bases. CDR1 is MNHEY, CDR2 SVGEGT, per germline. The CDR3 length is 12 residues. V lost 6 bases, J lost 7 bases, and 5 bases stayed unmatched. The CDR3 DNA is TGTGCCAGCAGCCATAGACAGGGTGGCTACACCTTC. It yields the protein CASSHRQGGYTF.

This clonotype was counted between two and nine times. This chain links TRBV12-3 or TRBV12-4 with TRBJ2-5; D unclear. V lost 5 bases, J lost 5 bases, and 12 bases lay in between. The CDR3 loop spans 13 amino acids. Here the CDR3 reads CASSLFSEETQYF. CDR3 DNA: TGTGCCAGCAGTCTCTTCTCGGAGGAGACCCAGTACTTC.